This is a list of T cell receptor beta chains from one sample in a study of patients and donors after allogeneic stem cell transplantation. TCRdb recomputed calls from the RT-PCR reads with MiXCR, one row per CDR3 protein. The table has roughly 960,000 distinct CDR3 sequences, approximately 19% seen once. Sequenced: blood, either unsorted or a sorted T cell fraction (not recorded which). Receptors were obtained from a human donor who was either an allogeneic HSCT recipient or a stem cell or donor lymphocyte infusion donor (not recorded which). It is not recorded whose cells these are; they may come from a transplant donor. The CDR3 runs from the conserved cysteine through the conserved F or W. Each record gives: V gene, J gene, D gene, clone size, CDR3 DNA, CDR3 protein. D genes are given only for firm matches. Rows give clone size only sometimes, using once, few, many, or a class for an expanded clone.

>TRBV10-3|TRBJ1-1|-|-
TGTGCCATCAGTGGACCCGGGACGGTGAACACTGAAGCTTTCTTT
CAISGPGTVNTEAFF
>TRBV5-4|TRBJ1-2|-|-
TGTGCCAGCAGCGCGGGGGGGGACAAAACTTATGGCTACACCTTC
CASSAGGDKTYGYTF
>TRBV6-1|TRBJ1-5|TRBD1|-
TGTGCCGGAGACAGGGGATATAGCAATCAGCCCCAGCATTTT
CAGDRGYSNQPQHF
>TRBV5-4|TRBJ2-7|-|few
TGTGCCAGCAGCTTGGGGGGGAACCATTTCTCCTACGAGCAGTACTTC
CASSLGGNHFSYEQYF
>TRBV9|TRBJ1-6|-|many
TGTGCCAGCAGCGTAGCCGGACGGGGTGATTCACCCCTCCACTTT
CASSVAGRGDSPLHF
>TRBV15|TRBJ2-5|-|-
TGTGCCACCAGCAGAGATCTGGGGCGAGAGACCCAGTACTTC
CATSRDLGRETQYF
>TRBV5-1|TRBJ2-5|TRBD1|many
TGCGCCAGCAGCTTACAGGGGTTAGGAGAGACCCAGTACTTC
CASSLQGLGETQYF
>TRBV20-1|TRBJ2-7|TRBD1|-
TGCAGTGCTAGAGATAGGACAGCTTCCAAGGGGGCCGCGCAGTACTTC
CSARDRTASKGAAQYF
>TRBV20-1|TRBJ1-5|TRBD1|few
TGCAGTGCTAGAGGGGACAGGGGATATCAGCCCCAGCATTTT
CSARGDRGYQPQHF
>TRBV20-1|TRBJ2-1|TRBD2|few
TGCAGTGCTAGGGACAGAACTAGCGGGAGTAGCCATGAGCAGTTCTTC
CSARDRTSGSSHEQFF
>TRBV6-1|TRBJ2-3|TRBD1|few
TGTGCCAGCAGCCAGGGAATAAGGGACAGTCACACAGATACGCAGTATTTT
CASSQGIRDSHTDTQYF
>TRBV3-1|TRBJ2-1|TRBD2|few
TGTGCCAGCAGCCCGGGACTAGTTAGGTACAATGAGCAGTTCTTC
CASSPGLVRYNEQFF
>TRBV29-1|TRBJ1-3|-|-
TGCAGCGCTGCTAGGGAGGACGACGGAAACACCATATATTTT
CSAAREDDGNTIYF
>TRBV12-3/TRBV12-4|TRBJ1-2|-|few
TGTGCCAGCAGTTTTCTCACCGGGAGCTCCAAGGGTGGCTACACCTTC
CASSFLTGSSKGGYTF
>TRBV25-1|TRBJ1-5|-|-
TGTGCCAGCAGTGAATATCGGCATAGCAATCAGCCCCAGCATTTT
CASSEYRHSNQPQHF
>TRBV5-1|TRBJ2-3|TRBD2|-
TGCGCCAGCAGCTCGCAGGGAGGGAGCACAGATACGCAGTATTTT
CASSSQGGSTDTQYF
>TRBV12-3/TRBV12-4|TRBJ1-2|-|many
TGTGCCAGCAGTGCAAGGGGGGGGAAGTATGGCTACACCTTC
CASSARGGKYGYTF
>TRBV7-3|TRBJ1-6|TRBD1|few
TGTGCCAGCAGCTCCAACGACAGGGGAAATTCACCCCTCCACTTT
CASSSNDRGNSPLHF
>TRBV11-3|TRBJ2-1|-|few
TGTGCCAGCAGCCCTATTTCGACCTACAATGAGCAGTTCTTC
CASSPISTYNEQFF
>TRBV4-3|TRBJ2-3|TRBD1|-
TGCGCCAGCAGCCAAGAGACAGGGGGAACAGATACGCAGTATTTT
CASSQETGGTDTQYF
>TRBV7-9|TRBJ2-7|-|few
TGTGCCAGCAGCCCTTTTGAGGGGGAAGCCTACGAGCAGTACTTC
CASSPFEGEAYEQYF
>TRBV14|TRBJ2-5|-|many
TGTGCCAGCAGCCCCCGGCTGGGGGAGACCCAGTACTTC
CASSPRLGETQYF
>TRBV12-3/TRBV12-4|TRBJ2-3|-|-
TGTGCCAGCAGTTTGGGTAAGGCAGATACGCAGTATTTT
CASSLGKADTQYF
>TRBV7-3|TRBJ1-3|TRBD1|-
TGTGCCAGCAAACGGACAGGGACCGTTTCTGGAAACACCATATATTTT
CASKRTGTVSGNTIYF
>TRBV12-3/TRBV12-4|TRBJ1-3|TRBD1|-
TGTGCCAGCAGCCAACAGGGGAGGGGGCGAAACACCATATATTTT
CASSQQGRGRNTIYF
>TRBV12-3/TRBV12-4|TRBJ1-5|TRBD1|few
TGTGCCAGCAGAGCTACAGGGGGAGGTCAGCCCCAGCATTTT
CASRATGGGQPQHF
>TRBV3-1|TRBJ2-7|-|-
TGTGCCAGCAGCCAAGAGGGAGGGGGGGCCCGGTCCTACGAGCAGTACTTC
CASSQEGGGARSYEQYF
>TRBV29-1|TRBJ1-1|-|-
TGCAGCGTTGAAGCGTCGGGAGGTGGGACTGAAGCTTTCTTT
CSVEASGGGTEAFF
>TRBV28|TRBJ2-6|-|few
TGTGCCAGCAGTTTAGGCCCGGAGTCTGGGGCCAACGTCCTGACTTTC
CASSLGPESGANVLTF
>TRBV5-1|TRBJ1-6|-|many
TGCGCCAGCAGCTTAGAAGGGAGAGGTAATTCACCCCTCCACTTT
CASSLEGRGNSPLHF
>TRBV10-3|TRBJ2-3|TRBD2|-
TGTGCCATCAGTGCCTCTACCCCGGGACTAGCGTCCCAAACAGATACGCAGTATTTT
CAISASTPGLASQTDTQYF
>TRBV20-1|TRBJ2-3|TRBD2|few
TGCAGTGCTAGAGCCCCGGGAGGTACAGATACGCAGTATTTT
CSARAPGGTDTQYF
>TRBV9|TRBJ2-3|-|few
TGTGCCAGCAGCGTTAGGCCGGAAAATGCGGATACGCAGTATTTT
CASSVRPENADTQYF
>TRBV15|TRBJ2-5|-|few
TGTGCCACCAGCAGAGTTACCTGGCAGGAGACCCAGTACTTC
CATSRVTWQETQYF
>TRBV20-1|TRBJ1-5|-|-
TGCAGTGCTATCTCGCCAGGGCGAAATCAGCCCCAGCATTTT
CSAISPGRNQPQHF
>TRBV6-5|TRBJ1-1|TRBD1|few
TGTGCCAGCAGTTACCGCGGACAGGGCACTGAAGCTTTCTTT
CASSYRGQGTEAFF
>TRBV28|TRBJ2-7|TRBD2|few
TGTGCCAGCAGATCCACTAGCGGGAGCTCCTACGAGCAGTACTTC
CASRSTSGSSYEQYF
>TRBV12-3/TRBV12-4|TRBJ1-4|-|few
TGTGCCAGCAGTTTAGCAGAGGGGCCGTTAAATGAAAAACTGTTTTTT
CASSLAEGPLNEKLFF
>TRBV5-1|TRBJ2-1|TRBD1|many
TGCGCCAGCAGCCTCCGGGACAGGGGCAATGAGCAGTTCTTC
CASSLRDRGNEQFF
>TRBV2|TRBJ2-7|TRBD1|-
TGTGCCAGCAGTTCCCCTCGGGACAGGGGGTCCTACGAGCAGTACTTC
CASSSPRDRGSYEQYF
>TRBV6-1|TRBJ2-7|-|-
TGTGCCGGGGGAGGCGAGCAGTACTTC
CAGGGEQYF
>TRBV20-1|TRBJ2-7|TRBD1|-
TGCAGTGCTAGAGATGCCCGGACAGGCTACGAGCAGTACTTC
CSARDARTGYEQYF
>TRBV20-1|TRBJ2-5|TRBD1|-
TGCAGTGCTAGAATAACAGGGGGCGTAAAGGAGACCCAGTACTTC
CSARITGGVKETQYF
>TRBV20-1|TRBJ2-2|-|few
TGCAGTGCTAGAGCTATGGGGCATACCGGGGAGCTGTTTTTT
CSARAMGHTGELFF
>TRBV7-8|TRBJ2-3|-|few
TGTGCCAGCAGCTTAAGGCCCAACCCCTTTGGTAGCGGAAGCACAGATACGCAGTATTTT
CASSLRPNPFGSGSTDTQYF
>TRBV7-2|TRBJ2-1|TRBD2|few
TGTGCCAGCGGTAAGCGGGGGAGAATCCGCTCCTACAATGAGCAGTTCTTC
CASGKRGRIRSYNEQFF
>TRBV4-2|TRBJ2-3|-|many
TGTGCCAGCAGCCAAGATGGAGCAAGCACAGATACGCAGTATTTT
CASSQDGASTDTQYF
>TRBV5-1|TRBJ2-7|-|-
TGCGCCAGCAGATCGCCAGGCTTTACCTACGAGCAGTACTTC
CASRSPGFTYEQYF